This TCR beta chain was documented in a study of blood T cell repertoires in COVID-19. The germline V gene encodes CDR1 LNHDA and CDR2 SQIVND (reference sequence). The CDR3 is 16 residues long. V lost 3 bases and J lost 6; bases outside the gene matches: 5. Source study methods: How many nucleated cells were present was estimated from reference gene primer amplification. Sequencing used immunoSEQ multiplex PCR; TCRdb keeps in-frame clones, though not all of them. V, J and clone size were drawn from that table, and D and trimming were deduced from the DNA. There are some 150,000 clones in the sample; just under 90% occur only once, and 8% to 9% lies in the top ten.

Material: peripheral blood. The TCR sequence derives from a woman aged 50 to 60 with active or convalescent COVID-19. V is TRBV19 and J is TRBJ2-2, with TRBD1 matching 12 bases. CDR3 residues: CASSILGQGASGELFF. The CDR3, as DNA: TGTGCCAGTAGTATCCTGGGACAGGGGGCCTCCGGGGAGCTGTTTTTT.